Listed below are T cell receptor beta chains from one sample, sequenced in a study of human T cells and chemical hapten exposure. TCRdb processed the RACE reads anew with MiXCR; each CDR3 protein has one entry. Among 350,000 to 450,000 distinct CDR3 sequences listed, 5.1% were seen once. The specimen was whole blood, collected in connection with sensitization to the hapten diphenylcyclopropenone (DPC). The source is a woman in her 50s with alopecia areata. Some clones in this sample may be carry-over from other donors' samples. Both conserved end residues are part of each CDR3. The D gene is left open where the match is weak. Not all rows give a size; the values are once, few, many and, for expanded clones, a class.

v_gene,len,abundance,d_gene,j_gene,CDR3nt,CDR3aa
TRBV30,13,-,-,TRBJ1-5,TGTGCCTGGAGTGCTGGGCACAATCAGCCCCAGCATTTT,CAWSAGHNQPQHF
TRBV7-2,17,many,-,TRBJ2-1,TGTGCCAGCAGCTTAGCACTCAAAGCGGCTTCCTACAATGAGCAGTTCTTC,CASSLALKAASYNEQFF
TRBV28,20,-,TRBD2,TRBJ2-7,TGTGCCAGCAGTCTCAACCCGGGACTAGCGCCACGGGCGGTCTCCTACGAGCAGTACTTC,CASSLNPGLAPRAVSYEQYF
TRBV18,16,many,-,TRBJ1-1,TGTGCCAGCCAAGAGGAAGGGAGGGGGAAGGGCACTGAAGCTTTCTTT,CASQEEGRGKGTEAFF
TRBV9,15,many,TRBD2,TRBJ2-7,TGTGCCAGCAGCGCCCAAGCGGGGGGGCACTACGAGCAGTACTTC,CASSAQAGGHYEQYF
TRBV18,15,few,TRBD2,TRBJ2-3,TGTGCCAGCTCGGATTCCGGGGGGGTCGGAGATACGCAGTATTTT,CASSDSGGVGDTQYF
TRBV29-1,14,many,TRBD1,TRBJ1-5,TGCAGCGCCCAGGGACAGGGAATCGGCCAGCCCCAGCATTTT,CSAQGQGIGQPQHF
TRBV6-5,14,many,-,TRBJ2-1,TGTGCCAGCAGGGACAGCTCGTCCTACAATGAGCAGTTCTTC,CASRDSSSYNEQFF
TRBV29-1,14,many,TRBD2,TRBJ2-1,TGCAGCGTTAGTACTAGCGGAACATTCAATGAGCAGTTCTTC,CSVSTSGTFNEQFF
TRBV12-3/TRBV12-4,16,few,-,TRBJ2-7,TGTGCCAGCAGTTTAATGGCGGGATTCCGCCCTTACGAGCAGTACTTC,CASSLMAGFRPYEQYF
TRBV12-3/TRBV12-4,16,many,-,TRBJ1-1,TGTGCCAGCAGCTATGACAGGCCTCGTTCGAACACTGAAGCTTTCTTT,CASSYDRPRSNTEAFF
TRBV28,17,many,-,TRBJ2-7,TGTGCCAGCAGTTTTGCCCCAACGGGGGAGGGGGGCGACGAGCAGTACTTC,CASSFAPTGEGGDEQYF
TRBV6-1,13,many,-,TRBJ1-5,TGTGCCAGCAGGGAAGCAGGGAATCAGCCCCAGCATTTT,CASREAGNQPQHF
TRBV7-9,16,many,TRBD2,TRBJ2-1,TGTGCCAGCAGCGGGGTAGGACTAGCGGGAGGCGGTGAGCAGTTCTTC,CASSGVGLAGGGEQFF
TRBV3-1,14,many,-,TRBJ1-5,TGTGCCAGCAGCCCAGGACGAAGCAATCAGCCCCAGCATTTT,CASSPGRSNQPQHF
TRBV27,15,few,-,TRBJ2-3,TGTGCCAGCAGTTTTTCAGGGAGTCGCACAGATACGCAGTATTTT,CASSFSGSRTDTQYF